A single sample gave rise to the 28 T cell receptor beta chains below, sequenced in a study of blood T cell repertoires in COVID-19. Measured with immunoSEQ multiplex PCR; TCRdb has only the in-frame clones, and not every one. This table has more than 250,000 clones, roughly 91% appearing once. The sample comprised peripheral blood. Source of these receptors: a man between 45 and 60 years old with active or convalescent COVID-19.

The chain combines TRBV10-3 with TRBJ1-2; 7 bases map to TRBD1. J lost 6 bases, V lost 5 bases, and 9 bases had no gene match. This CDR3 region has 14 residues. The germline V gene has CDR1 ENHRY and CDR2 SYGVKD. The CDR3 sequence: CAISLYGQAHGYTF. For the CDR3, the DNA is TGTGCCATCAGTTTATACGGACAGGCGCATGGCTACACCTTC.

This clone was recorded only once. V is TRBV28 and J is TRBJ2-7, with 9 bases aligning to TRBD2. Unmatched junction bases numbered 8, after V lost 1 base and J lost 1 base. Germline lookup yields CDR1 MDHEN and CDR2 SYDVKM. This CDR3 comprises 17 residues. In DNA form, the CDR3 reads TGTGCCAGCAGTTTATCCCCGACTAGCGGCCTTTCCTACGAGCAGTACTTC. Translation: CASSLSPTSGLSYEQYF.

This clone has only one observation. The chain combines TRBV6-6 with TRBJ2-5, with 14 bases that match TRBD2. The junction had 3 bases not matched to a gene; V was cut back by 10 bases and J by 2 bases. The CDR3 spans 14 residues. Germline CDR1 reads MNHNY; CDR2 reads SVGAGI (reference sequence). The CDR3 nucleotides read TGTGCCACCAGACTAGCGGGAGGGCAAGAGACCCAGTACTTC. Its protein product is CATRLAGGQETQYF.

The chain uses TRBV5-3 and TRBJ1-6; TRBD1 agrees at 8 bases. TRBV5-3 is assigned to the ORF class and has an uncertain function. The CDR3 sequence is 17 residues long. The V segment lost 7 bases and the J segment 0 bases; nucleotides outside the gene matches: 9. CDR3 region: CARPRGQRSSYNSPLHF. As DNA, the CDR3 is TGTGCCAGACCCAGGGGGCAGAGGAGCTCCTATAATTCACCCCTCCACTTT.

The chain recombines TRBV10-1 with TRBJ1-2, with TRBD1 as a possible D gene (6 bases). This CDR3 spans 13 amino acids. Germline V gives CDR1 WNHNN, CDR2 SYGVQD (reference sequence). The V end was cut by 4 bases, the J end by 4 bases, with 10 bases between. DNA of the CDR3: TGCGCCAGCAGTGGGGGGGGCACCTATGGCTACACCTTC. This translates into CASSGGGTYGYTF.

The genes are TRBV6-2 or TRBV6-3 and TRBJ1-1; 11 bases are shared with TRBD1. V trimming: 0 bases; J trimming: 10 bases; junction bases outside the gene matches: 7. CDR1 is MNHEY, CDR2 SVGEGT, per germline. The CDR3 has 15 residues. Written as DNA, the CDR3 is TGTGCCAGCAGTTACTCCCCCGGGACAGGGGGTCGAGCTTTCTTT. Translation gives CASSYSPGTGGRAFF.

The rearrangement links TRBV28 to TRBJ2-7; possibly TRBD2 for D (5 bases). The ends were cut back, 5 bases at V and 0 bases at J, with 14 bases in the middle. The CDR3 covers 15 residues. Looked up from germline, CDR1 is MDHEN and CDR2 is SYDVKM. For the CDR3, the DNA is TGTGCCAGCAGTGACGGAGCAGACTACTCCTACGAGCAGTACTTC. This encodes CASSDGADYSYEQYF.

The gene calls are TRBV7-6 and TRBJ2-2; TRBD1 might be the D (6 bases). The CDR3 runs 15 residues. Germline V gene data show CDR1 as SGHVS and CDR2 as FNYEAQ. V gave up 4 bases and J gave up 2 bases, with 11 bases separating them. In nucleotides, the CDR3 is TGTGCCAGCAGCTCCGGACAGCCAAACACCGGGGAGCTGTTTTTT. Protein: CASSSGQPNTGELFF.

V is TRBV2 and J is TRBJ2-1, with 10 bases fitting TRBD2. The CDR3 contains 11 residues. J was trimmed by 10 bases and V by 7 bases; bases with no gene match: 1. The germline gives CDR1 SNHLY, CDR2 FYNNEI. CDR3 sequence: CASTLAGEQFF. As DNA, the CDR3 is TGTGCCAGCACACTAGCGGGGGAGCAGTTCTTC. The full variable domain, in which reference TRBV2 and TRBJ2-1 provide the parts outside the CDR3, is EPEVTQTPSHQVTQMGQEVILRCVPISNHLYFYWYRQILGQKVEFLVSFYNNEISEKSEIFDDQFSVERPDGSNFTLKIRSTKLEDSAMYFCASTLAGEQFFGPGTRLTVL.

This clone was counted a few times. The chain links TRBV14 to TRBJ1-1; no firm D call. Germline-derived CDR1 and CDR2 are SGHDN and FVKESK. This CDR3 spans 14 amino acids. V lost 1 base to trimming and J lost 4 bases, with 10 bases between them. The CDR3 reads CASSQVHPGTEAFF. The CDR3 DNA reads as TGTGCCAGCAGCCAAGTTCACCCGGGCACTGAAGCTTTCTTT.

This clone came up once. The CDR3 nucleotides are TGTGCCAGCAGCCCGGGGACAGGGGGCCAGGGGCAGTACTTC. Protein: CASSPGTGGQGQYF. The genes are TRBV3-1 (or the pseudogene TRBV3-2) and TRBJ2-7; 12 bases agree with TRBD1. The CDR3 runs to 14 residues. Per the germline V gene, CDR1 is LGHDT and CDR2 is YNNKEL (reference sequence). V trimming: 4 bases; J trimming: 9 bases; junction bases outside the gene matches: 7.

The V and J genes are TRBV5-4 and TRBJ1-5, with D possibly matching TRBD1 (5 bases). This CDR3 spans 14 amino acids. Germline V gives CDR1 SGHNT, CDR2 YYREEE (reference sequence). Between the trimmed V and J ends, which lost 4 bases and 3 bases, there was a span of 11 bases. This CDR3 reads CASSKRQTNQPQHF. In DNA form, the CDR3 reads TGTGCCAGCAGCAAAAGACAGACCAATCAGCCCCAGCATTTT.

V gene TRBV9 combines with J gene TRBJ2-5; 10 bases match TRBD2. The CDR3 runs to 16 residues. V was pared by 5 bases and J by 5 bases, with 12 bases of the junction left unmatched. Germline values: CDR1 SGDLS, CDR2 YYNGEE. The CDR3 sequence is CASRPSGRGLAETQYF. The CDR3 DNA is TGTGCCAGCAGACCCAGCGGGAGGGGTCTGGCGGAGACCCAGTACTTC. The full variable domain, completed using reference TRBV9 and TRBJ2-5, is DSGVTQTPKHLITATGQRVTLRCSPRSGDLSVYWYQQSLDQGLQFLIQYYNGEERAKGNILERFSAQQFPDLHSELNLSSLELGDSALYFCASRPSGRGLAETQYFGPGTRLLVL.

V usage is TRBV19 and J usage is TRBJ2-2; TRBD1 matches at 8 bases. This CDR3 spans 13 amino acids. Germline assignment: CDR1 LNHDA and CDR2 SQIVND (reference sequence). J lost 6 bases, V lost 7 bases, and 4 bases had no gene match. CDR3 sequence (DNA): TGTGCCAGTACCACAGGGGGAGCCGGGGAGCTGTTTTTT. This gives the protein CASTTGGAGELFF.

V is TRBV7-9 and J is TRBJ1-4, with 7 bases aligning to TRBD1. The V gene end was trimmed by 4 bases and the J gene end by 6 bases; junction bases not matched to a gene: 11. In germline, CDR1 is SEHNR, CDR2 FQNEAQ (reference sequence). CDR3 length: 16 amino acids. CDR3 region: CASSSPTGTVDEKLFF. In DNA form, the CDR3 reads TGTGCCAGCAGCTCTCCCACCGGGACAGTGGATGAAAAACTGTTTTTT.

The chain is built from TRBV2 and TRBJ1-5; D is undetermined. The V end lost 2 bases, the J end lost 2 bases, and 7 bases lay between the germline ends. Per germline, CDR1 SNHLY and CDR2 FYNNEI. The length of the CDR3 is 14 residues. In DNA, the CDR3 is TGTGCCAGCAGTGAACGGGTTGGCAATCAGCCCCAGCATTTT. Its protein is CASSERVGNQPQHF.

This chain uses TRBV28 with TRBJ1-2; D gene unclear. Trimming stripped 5 bases from V and 3 bases from J, with 4 bases between. The CDR3 totals 11 residues. Germline loops: CDR1 MDHEN, CDR2 SYDVKM. In DNA, the CDR3 is TGTGCCAGCAGTCCTCACTATGGCTACACCTTC. Its translation: CASSPHYGYTF.

This clone was detected ten times or more. The chain carries TRBV2 and TRBJ2-7; 9 bases fit TRBD1. Germline CDR1 reads SNHLY; CDR2 reads FYNNEI. With 4 bases clipped from V and 4 bases from J, the junction kept 2 bases outside the gene matches. This CDR3 spans 13 amino acids. The CDR3 loop reads CASSGTGEYEQYF. The CDR3 coding sequence is TGTGCCAGCAGTGGGACAGGGGAGTACGAGCAGTACTTC.

This chain connects TRBV6-6 to TRBJ2-7, with 8 bases fitting TRBD1. Germline values: CDR1 MNHNY, CDR2 SVGAGI (reference sequence). V lost 2 bases and J lost 5; bases outside the gene matches: 8. This CDR3 has 15 residues. CDR3 DNA sequence: TGTGCCAGCAGTTACCCCAGGACAGGGCGCCACGAGCAGTACTTC. This codes for CASSYPRTGRHEQYF.

This clone appeared a single time. This chain joins TRBV9 and TRBJ2-3; D ambiguous. Germline V lookup: CDR1 SGDLS, CDR2 YYNGEE. The CDR3 length is 15 residues. Trimming took 0 bases from V and 6 from J, leaving 14 bases between them. CDR3 nucleotides: TGTGCCAGCAGCGTAGGTACAGCCTCGATGGATACGCAGTATTTT. Translation: CASSVGTASMDTQYF.

The sample holds one count of this clone. The gene calls are TRBV10-3 and TRBJ2-2, with a weak D call TRBD2 (6 bases). Germline CDR1 and CDR2: ENHRY and SYGVKD. V shed 7 bases and J shed 0 bases, with 6 bases lying between them. This CDR3 is 13 amino acids long. CDR3 residues: CAITGANTGELFF. CDR3 DNA: TGTGCCATCACGGGGGCGAACACCGGGGAGCTGTTTTTT.

The chain couples TRBV5-8 to TRBJ2-1, with TRBD1 matching 11 bases. CDR3 length: 15 amino acids. Germline V gives CDR1 SGHTS, CDR2 YDEGEE. V was pared by 4 bases and J by 4 bases, with 4 bases of the junction left unmatched. The CDR3 DNA follows: TGTGCCAGCAGCCCGGGGACAGGGGGATACAATGAGCAGTTCTTC. It yields the protein CASSPGTGGYNEQFF.

The V and J genes are TRBV6-5 and TRBJ1-1; the D is unclear. Trimming removed 8 bases at V and 4 bases at J, with 14 bases between. This CDR3 spans 13 amino acids. The germline V gene has CDR1 MNHEY and CDR2 SVGAGI. CDR3 bases: TGTGCCAGCCGGAGGGAATGGGGCACTGAAGCTTTCTTT. Protein product: CASRREWGTEAFF.

The chain combines TRBV11-1 with TRBJ2-3; 7 bases align to TRBD1. V trimming: 5 bases; J trimming: 3 bases; junction bases outside the gene matches: 8. This CDR3 has 15 residues. Germline values: CDR1 SGHAT, CDR2 FQDESV (reference sequence). CDR3 DNA: TGTGCCAGCAGCAGGAGACAGGGTGGAACAGATACGCAGTATTTT. It is translated as CASSRRQGGTDTQYF.

This chain joins TRBV27 and TRBJ1-1; possible D gene TRBD1, 6 bases. Germline-derived CDR1 and CDR2 are MNHEY and SMNVEV (reference sequence). The CDR3 length is 13 residues. With 6 bases removed from V and 5 bases from J, the gap between germline ends came to 13 bases. The CDR3 region is CASRDPGVTEAFF. For the CDR3, the DNA is TGTGCCAGCAGGGACCCAGGGGTGACTGAAGCTTTCTTT.

A few counts support this clone. The J gene is TRBJ2-3, the V gene TRBV19; TRBD2 matches at 8 bases. The germline V gene has CDR1 LNHDA and CDR2 SQIVND (reference sequence). V was clipped by 6 bases and J by 4 bases; unmatched bases: 6. CDR3 length equals 14 residues. CDR3 DNA: TGTGCCAGTAGCGGGGGGGATAGCGCAGATACGCAGTATTTT. As protein: CASSGGDSADTQYF.

The CDR3 DNA reads TGTGCCAGCAGTTACTCGACCGGGGTCGGCTATGGCTACACCTTC. It codes for CASSYSTGVGYGYTF. The V call is TRBV6-5, the J call TRBJ1-2, with D unresolved. The CDR3 length is 15 residues. CDR1 and CDR2 (germline): MNHEY, SVGAGI. V shed 0 bases and J shed 4 bases, with 12 bases lying between them.

As regards this clone: Other DNA sequences in the sample encode the same CDR3. V and J are TRBV6-5 and TRBJ1-6; 7 bases agree with TRBD1. V lost 2 bases and J lost 8; bases outside the gene matches: 3. The germline V gene encodes CDR1 MNHEY and CDR2 SVGAGI. This CDR3 has 14 residues. CDR3 in amino acids: CASSYVQGDSPLHF. The CDR3 nucleotides read TGTGCCAGCAGTTACGTCCAGGGGGATTCACCCCTCCACTTT.